These T cell receptor beta chains were read from a single sample in a study of cytomegalovirus exposure and HLA in healthy donors. Clones were sequenced by immunoSEQ multiplex PCR, and TCRdb holds only the in-frame ones, with some missing. The data contain fewer than 400,000 clones, roughly 90% of them singletons. Sequences were obtained from PBMCs. These receptors were obtained from a woman aged 18 to 35 in good health and CMV-seronegative. The CDR3 runs from the conserved cysteine through the conserved F or W. A D gene is named only where the DNA matches it firmly. Some rows have no size entry. The others give once, few or many, or a class for an expanded clone.

V gene,CDR3 length,D gene,J gene,clone size,CDR3 protein,CDR3 DNA
TRBV19,15,.,TRBJ2-1,.,CASSPDTTGEDEQFF,TGTGCCAGTAGTCCGGACACCACAGGGGAGGATGAGCAGTTCTTC
TRBV5-1,13,.,TRBJ2-5,.,CASSFSGLETQYF,TGCGCCAGCAGCTTTAGCGGACTGGAGACCCAGTACTTC
TRBV2,13,.,TRBJ1-2,few,CASSENREGGYTF,TGTGCCAGCAGTGAAAACAGGGAGGGTGGCTACACCTTC
TRBV6-6,13,.,TRBJ1-1,.,CASSYSTADEAFF,TGTGCCAGCAGTTACTCGACGGCGGATGAAGCTTTCTTT
TRBV15,13,.,TRBJ2-7,.,CATSRVYRSEQYF,TGTGCCACCAGCAGAGTCTATCGGTCCGAGCAGTACTTC
TRBV27,15,TRBD2,TRBJ2-1,.,CASRIQRGFSNEQFF,TGTGCCAGCAGAATCCAGCGGGGATTTTCCAATGAGCAGTTCTTC
TRBV11-2,14,TRBD1,TRBJ1-2,few,CASSSPDRAYGYTF,TGTGCCAGCAGCTCCCCGGACAGGGCTTATGGCTACACCTTC
TRBV28,13,.,TRBJ2-7,.,CAIRRGGSYEQYF,TGTGCCATCCGAAGGGGTGGAAGCTACGAGCAGTACTTC
TRBV7-3,16,.,TRBJ2-2,.,CASSVLPERNTGELFF,TGTGCCAGCAGCGTGCTCCCGGAGCGGAACACCGGGGAGCTGTTTTTT
TRBV5-4,14,.,TRBJ2-1,.,CASSLGTPGNEQFF,TGTGCCAGCAGCTTGGGGACGCCGGGGAATGAGCAGTTCTTC
TRBV27,14,TRBD1,TRBJ2-7,.,CASSPGQGTFEQYF,TGTGCCAGCAGCCCGGGACAGGGTACCTTCGAGCAGTACTTC
TRBV2,14,TRBD2,TRBJ2-3,.,CASKRTSGTDTQYF,TGTGCCAGCAAGAGAACTAGCGGGACAGATACGCAGTATTTT
TRBV5-1,16,.,TRBJ2-5,.,CASSYQGQPSQETQYF,TGCGCCAGCAGCTACCAGGGGCAACCATCACAAGAGACCCAGTACTTC
TRBV5-4,14,TRBD2,TRBJ2-7,.,CATRESGSSYEQYF,TGTGCCACCCGAGAGAGCGGGAGCTCCTACGAGCAGTACTTC
TRBV6-1,14,TRBD1,TRBJ2-7,.,CASRSGTGVNEQYF,TGTGCCAGCAGATCCGGGACAGGGGTCAACGAGCAGTACTTC
TRBV18,12,.,TRBJ1-1,.,CASWGRNTEAFF,TGTGCCAGCTGGGGCCGGAACACTGAAGCTTTCTTT
TRBV20-1,11,.,TRBJ2-5,.,CSAPRQETQYF,TGCAGTGCCCCGAGACAAGAGACCCAGTACTTC